The clone carrying this T cell receptor (beta chain) has more than one count but fewer than ten. These data come from a study of spatial heterogeneity in lung cancer. TCRdb re-analysed the 5' RACE reads in MiXCR, keeping a single row per CDR3 protein. In the table there are 70,000 to 90,000 distinct CDR3 sequences, approximately 12% of which are singletons. The CDR3 is made up of 15 amino acids. Germline V gene sequence: CDR1 SNHLY, CDR2 FYNNEI. With 4 bases clipped from V and 5 bases from J, the junction kept 8 bases outside the gene matches. Time point reported: sample taken at primary tumor resection. The study sequenced unsorted whole RNA from tumor, nontumor lung or frozen PBMC.

Sequencing was performed on PBMCs, taken at surgery. The TCR sequence derives from a male donor with early-stage non-small cell lung cancer. This chain joins TRBV2 and TRBJ2-1, with 7 bases lining up with TRBD2. CDR3: CASSGWGGEDNEQFF. The CDR3 DNA reads as TGTGCCAGCAGTGGTTGGGGGGGAGAGGACAATGAGCAGTTCTTC.